These 21 T cell receptor beta chains were all obtained from the same sample, sequenced in a study of cytomegalovirus exposure and HLA in healthy donors. Primers included in the PCR were 60 Vbeta and 13 Jbeta primers. Some clones are missing from TCRdb's copy, which holds only in-frame ones; the method was immunoSEQ multiplex PCR. The sample gives some 180,000 clones, more than 85% of which show up once; roughly 0.23% is in the top ten. Sequenced material: PBMCs. Receptor source: a girl under three years old in good health and CMV-seronegative.

V is TRBV6-5 and J is TRBJ2-5; weak D call: TRBD2 (5 bases). Germline values: CDR1 MNHEY, CDR2 SVGAGI. This CDR3 contains 14 residues. V lost 2 bases and J 1 base, leaving 8 bases between the germline ends. CDR3 sequence (DNA): TGTGCCAGCAGTTACGCCCGGGGCCAAGAGACCCAGTACTTC. Its translation is CASSYARGQETQYF.

This clone was observed a single time. V is TRBV30 and J is TRBJ2-2, with 8 bases identical to TRBD2. Unmatched junction bases numbered 2, after V lost 3 bases and J lost 5 bases. CDR1 and CDR2 (germline): GTSNPN, SVGIG (reference sequence). This CDR3 spans 13 amino acids. The DNA for the CDR3 is TGTGCCTGGAGCCGACTAGCGACCGGGGAGCTGTTTTTT. It yields the protein CAWSRLATGELFF.

This clone came up once. The rearrangement joins TRBV6-6 to TRBJ2-7, with 15 bases aligning to TRBD2. The CDR3 consists of 15 residues. V lost 4 bases to trimming and J lost 2 bases; unmatched junction nucleotides: 0. Germline CDR1 reads MNHNY; CDR2 reads SVGAGI (reference sequence). CDR3 DNA: TGTGCCAGCAGTTGGACTAGCGGGGGGGCCTACGAGCAGTACTTC. Residues: CASSWTSGGAYEQYF.

This clone has only one observation. The chain joins TRBV9 to TRBJ1-1, with TRBD1 matching over 7 bases. Trimming cost V 4 bases and J 8 bases; bases outside gene matches: 8. The length of the CDR3 is 13 residues. The germline CDR1 and CDR2 sequences are SGDLS and YYNGEE. DNA of the CDR3: TGTGCCAGCAGCTTCTCCCGGACAGGCGAAGCTTTCTTT. This gives the protein CASSFSRTGEAFF.

The CDR3 is CASSQGVAGSEKEQFF. DNA of the CDR3: TGCGCCAGCAGCCAAGGTGTGGCGGGATCGGAAAAGGAGCAGTTCTTC. This chain uses TRBV4-3 with TRBJ2-1, with D possibly TRBD2 on 6 matching bases. The germline V and J ends were trimmed by 1 base and 10 bases, with 20 bases remaining between them. The germline CDR1 and CDR2 sequences are LGHNA and YSLEER. The CDR3 consists of 16 residues.

This chain connects TRBV30 to TRBJ1-3, with 9 nucleotides matching TRBD1. Germline V lookup: CDR1 GTSNPN, CDR2 SVGIG (reference sequence). CDR3 size: 13 residues. Trimming removed 3 bases from V and 12 bases from J; junction bases left unmatched: 9. CDR3 in amino acids: CAWSIRTGADIYF. CDR3 bases: TGTGCCTGGAGCATACGGACAGGGGCGGACATATATTTT.

This sequence joins TRBV7-8 and TRBJ1-1; no clear D. The CDR3 runs to 11 residues. V was trimmed by 1 base and J by 11 bases, leaving 8 bases between them. CDR1 is SGHVS, CDR2 FQNEAQ, per germline. CDR3 sequence: CASSLGPVAFF. The CDR3 DNA reads as TGTGCCAGCAGCTTAGGGCCTGTCGCTTTCTTT.

CDR3 loop: CASSLTAGDTGELFF. The CDR3 coding sequence is TGTGCCAGCAGCTTAACGGCGGGAGACACCGGGGAGCTGTTTTTT. The rearrangement joins TRBV7-3 to TRBJ2-2, with TRBD2 identical over 7 bases. Germline values: CDR1 SGHTA, CDR2 FQGTGA. The CDR3 is 15 residues long. V gave up 0 bases and J gave up 3 bases; unmatched junction bases: 1.

This CDR3 is CASSEQGYGYTF. The DNA for the CDR3 is TGTGCCAGCAGTGAACAGGGCTATGGCTACACCTTC. The chain has TRBV25-1 and TRBJ1-2; D is perhaps TRBD1 (5 bases). Germline lookup yields CDR1 MGHDK and CDR2 SYGVNS. With 2 bases removed from V and 4 bases from J, the gap between germline ends came to 5 bases. This CDR3 spans 12 amino acids.

The chain joins TRBV27 to TRBJ1-5; D possibly corresponds to TRBD1 (5 bases). The germline gives CDR1 MNHEY, CDR2 SMNVEV (reference sequence). CDR3 length: 14 amino acids. V dropped 2 bases and J dropped 0 bases, with 5 bases sitting between them. The CDR3 reads CASSLQGSNQPQHF. Written as DNA, the CDR3 is TGTGCCAGCAGTTTACAGGGTAGCAATCAGCCCCAGCATTTT.

The chain combines TRBV27 with TRBJ2-2, with TRBD1 as a possible D gene (5 bases). The CDR3 has 16 residues. V lost 3 bases, J lost 2 bases, and 13 bases lay in between. The germline V gene encodes CDR1 MNHEY and CDR2 SMNVEV (reference sequence). The CDR3 DNA is TGTGCCAGCAGTTTGAATGGACAAATAAACACCGGGGAGCTGTTTTTT. Translating gives CASSLNGQINTGELFF.

The CDR3 bases are TGTGCCAGCAGCCTAGCGGGAGCCTCCTACGAGCAGTACTTC. It specifies CASSLAGASYEQYF. The V gene is TRBV5-6, the J gene TRBJ2-5; 10 bases are a match to TRBD2. Matching the DNA end better, TRBJ2-7 makes the J call doubtful. Germline V lookup: CDR1 SGHDT, CDR2 YYEEEE. This CDR3 comprises 14 residues.

The chain recombines TRBV7-3 with TRBJ2-2; TRBD2 aligns across 13 bases. The germline CDR1 and CDR2 sequences are SGHTA and FQGTGA. The CDR3 is made up of 15 amino acids. V shed 6 bases and J 6 bases; nucleotides not matched to a gene: 4. In DNA, the CDR3 is TGTGCCAGCAGACGACTAGCGGGGGGTGCCGGGGAGCTGTTTTTT. This translates into CASRRLAGGAGELFF.

V usage is TRBV7-6 and J usage is TRBJ2-7, with D tentatively TRBD1 (5 bases). V dropped 6 bases and J dropped 0 bases, with 12 bases sitting between them. Looked up from germline, CDR1 is SGHVS and CDR2 is FNYEAQ. The CDR3 has 14 residues. The CDR3 nucleotides are TGTGCCAGCAGTTACCAGGGAAACTCCTACGAGCAGTACTTC. Translating it yields CASSYQGNSYEQYF. Full variable domain (missing parts from reference TRBV7-6 and TRBJ2-7): GAGVSQSPRYKVTKRGQDVALRCDPISGHVSLYWYRQALGQGPEFLTYFNYEAQQDKSGLPNDRFSAERPEGSISTLTIQRTEQRDSAMYRCASSYQGNSYEQYFGPGTRLTVT.

V usage is TRBV4-1 and J usage is TRBJ1-2, with TRBD1 identical over 9 bases. Germline V gene data show CDR1 as MGHRA and CDR2 as YSYEKL. Unmatched junction bases numbered 6, after V lost 3 bases and J lost 7 bases. The CDR3 is 14 amino acids. For the CDR3, the DNA is TGCGCCAGCAGCCATCCGGGACAGGGAGGTGGCTACACCTTC. Its translation: CASSHPGQGGGYTF.

Points on this clone: Different DNA sequences within this sample yield the same CDR3. V is TRBV5-6 and J is TRBJ2-7; D gene unclear. Germline CDR1 SGHDT, CDR2 YYEEEE. This CDR3 contains 11 residues. The V end was cut by 2 bases, the J end by 4 bases, with 4 bases between. Here the CDR3 DNA reads TGTGCCAGCAGCTTCGAGTACGAGCAGTACTTC. Encoded protein: CASSFEYEQYF.

CDR3 region: CASSSTVYEQYF. The CDR3 nucleotides are TGTGCCAGCAGCTCAACAGTCTACGAGCAGTACTTC. V gene TRBV13 combines with J gene TRBJ2-7; the D is unclear. V dropped 4 bases and J dropped 3 bases, with 7 bases sitting between them. The germline V gene encodes CDR1 PRHDT and CDR2 FYEKMQ (reference sequence). The CDR3 totals 12 residues.

The V call is TRBV29-1, the J call TRBJ2-1; D might be TRBD2 (5 bases). The germline V gene encodes CDR1 SQVTM and CDR2 ANQGSEA. The V end was cut by 5 bases, the J end by 4 bases, with 18 bases between. The CDR3 spans 15 residues. CDR3 residues: CSVKLLEDFYNEQFF. In DNA form, the CDR3 reads TGCAGCGTTAAATTGCTAGAGGACTTTTACAATGAGCAGTTCTTC.

The rearrangement joins TRBV5-4 to TRBJ2-3; 9 bases line up with TRBD2. The ends lost 4 bases at V and 3 bases at J; junction bases unmatched: 6. From germline, CDR1 is SGHNT and CDR2 YYREEE (reference sequence). CDR3 length: 15 amino acids. The CDR3 reads CASSPASGVTDTQYF. The CDR3, as DNA: TGTGCCAGCAGCCCCGCTAGCGGGGTTACAGATACGCAGTATTTT.

The chain is built from TRBV7-8 and TRBJ2-5; 8 bases line up with TRBD2. V was clipped by 4 bases and J by 4 bases; unmatched bases: 11. The CDR3 has 16 amino acids. Germline V gene sequence: CDR1 SGHVS, CDR2 FQNEAQ. The CDR3 protein is CASSSHTRTSIETQYF. CDR3 nucleotides: TGTGCCAGCAGCTCCCACACTCGGACTAGCATAGAGACCCAGTACTTC.

The genes are TRBV4-1 and TRBJ2-3; 12 bases agree with TRBD2. Germline V gene data show CDR1 as MGHRA and CDR2 as YSYEKL. Trimming cost V 5 bases and J 2 bases; bases outside gene matches: 5. The CDR3 has 16 residues. This CDR3 is CASSNRLAGVTDTQYF. CDR3 bases: TGCGCCAGCAGCAATCGACTAGCGGGAGTCACAGATACGCAGTATTTT.